This TCR beta chain stems from a study of graft-versus-host responses after intestinal transplantation. Clones were sequenced by immunoSEQ multiplex PCR, and TCRdb holds only the in-frame ones, with some missing. The sample records fewer than 30,000 clones, roughly 85% being singletons. Germline CDR1 reads LGHNA; CDR2 reads YSLEER. The CDR3 has 15 residues. Trimming left V 4 bases short and J 0 bases short, with 13 bases between. This chain uses TRBV4-3 with TRBJ2-7, with D possibly TRBD1 on 6 matching bases. The clonotype originates from a human patient who received an intestinal transplant, so some T cells may come from the graft donor. The starting material was PBMCs, obtained 450 to 480 days after intestinal transplantation. Written as DNA, the CDR3 is TGCGCCAGCAGCCGGGGGACAACGAACTCCTACGAGCAGTACTTC. Protein sequence: CASSRGTTNSYEQYF.